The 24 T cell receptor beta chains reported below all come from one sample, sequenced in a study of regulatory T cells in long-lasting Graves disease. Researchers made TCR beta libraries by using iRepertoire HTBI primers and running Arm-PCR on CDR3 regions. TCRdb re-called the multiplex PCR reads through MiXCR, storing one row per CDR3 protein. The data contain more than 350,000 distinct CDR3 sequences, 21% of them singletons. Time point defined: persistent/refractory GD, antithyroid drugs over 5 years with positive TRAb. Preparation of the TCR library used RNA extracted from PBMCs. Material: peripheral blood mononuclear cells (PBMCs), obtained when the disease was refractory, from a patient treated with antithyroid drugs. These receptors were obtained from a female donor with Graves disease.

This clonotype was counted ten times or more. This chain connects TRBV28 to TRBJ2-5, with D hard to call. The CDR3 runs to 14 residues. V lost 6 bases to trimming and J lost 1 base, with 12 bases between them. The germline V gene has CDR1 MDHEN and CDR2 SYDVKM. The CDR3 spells CASSNSRAQETQYF. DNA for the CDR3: TGTGCCAGCAGCAACTCTAGGGCCCAAGAGACCCAGTACTTC. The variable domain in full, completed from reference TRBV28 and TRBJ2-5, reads DVKVTQSSRYLVKRTGEKVFLECVQDMDHENMFWYRQDPGLGLRLIYFSYDVKMKEKGDIPEGYSVSREKKERFSLILESASTNQTSMYLCASSNSRAQETQYFGPGTRLLVL.

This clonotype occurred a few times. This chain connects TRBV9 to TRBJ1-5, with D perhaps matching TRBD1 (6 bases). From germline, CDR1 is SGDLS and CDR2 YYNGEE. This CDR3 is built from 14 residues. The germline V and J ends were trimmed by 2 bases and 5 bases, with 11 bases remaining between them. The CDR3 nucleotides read TGTGCCAGCAGCGTGGGGGACACCGATCAGCCCCAGCATTTT. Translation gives CASSVGDTDQPQHF.

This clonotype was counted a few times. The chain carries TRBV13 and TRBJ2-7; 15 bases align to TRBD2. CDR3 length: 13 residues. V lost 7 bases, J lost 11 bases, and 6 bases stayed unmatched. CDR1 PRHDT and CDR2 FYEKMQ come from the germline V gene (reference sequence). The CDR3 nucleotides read TGTGCCAGCAAAGCCCGGACTAGCGGGAGGGAGTACTTC. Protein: CASKARTSGREYF.

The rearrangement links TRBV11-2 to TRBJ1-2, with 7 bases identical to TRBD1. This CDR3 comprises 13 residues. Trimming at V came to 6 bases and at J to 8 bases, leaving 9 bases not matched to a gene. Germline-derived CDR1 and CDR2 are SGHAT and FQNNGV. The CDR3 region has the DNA TGTGCCAGCAGGTTCACAGGGGAACGCGGCTACACCTTC. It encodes CASRFTGERGYTF. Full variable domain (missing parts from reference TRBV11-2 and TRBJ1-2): EAGVAQSPRYKIIEKRQSVAFWCNPISGHATLYWYQQILGQGPKLLIQFQNNGVVDDSQLPKDRFSAERLKGVDSTLKIQPAKLEDSAVYLCASRFTGERGYTFGSGTRLTVV.

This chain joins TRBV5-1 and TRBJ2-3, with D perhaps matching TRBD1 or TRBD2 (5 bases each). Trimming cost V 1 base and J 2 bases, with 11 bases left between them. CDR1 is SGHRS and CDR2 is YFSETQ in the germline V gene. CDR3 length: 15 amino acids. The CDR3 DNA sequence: TGCGCCAGCAGCTTGCGAGGGGAATCCACAGATACGCAGTATTTT. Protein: CASSLRGESTDTQYF.

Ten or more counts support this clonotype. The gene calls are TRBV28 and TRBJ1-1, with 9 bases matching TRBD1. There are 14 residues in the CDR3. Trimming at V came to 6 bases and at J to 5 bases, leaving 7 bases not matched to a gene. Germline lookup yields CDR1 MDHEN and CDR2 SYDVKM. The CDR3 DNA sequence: TGTGCCAGCAGCACACAGGGGGCGCGGACTGAAGCTTTCTTT. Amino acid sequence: CASSTQGARTEAFF.

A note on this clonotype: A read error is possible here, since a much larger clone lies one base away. This chain's CDR3 is CAWGPRERNTEAFF. CDR3 in DNA: TGTGCCTGGGGCCCCAGGGAGCGAAACACTGAAGCTTTCTTT. This sequence joins TRBV30 and TRBJ1-1; maybe TRBD1 (5 bases). V lost 5 bases and J lost 2, with 15 bases in between. The germline CDR1 and CDR2 sequences are GTSNPN and SVGIG (reference sequence). This CDR3 has 14 amino acids. Based on the CDR3 plus reference TRBV30 and TRBJ1-1, the full variable domain is SQTIHQWPATLVQPVGSPLSLECTVEGTSNPNLYWYRQAAGRGLQLLFYSVGIGQISSEVPQNLSASRPQDRQFILSSKKLLLSDSGFYLCAWGPRERNTEAFFGQGTRLTVV.

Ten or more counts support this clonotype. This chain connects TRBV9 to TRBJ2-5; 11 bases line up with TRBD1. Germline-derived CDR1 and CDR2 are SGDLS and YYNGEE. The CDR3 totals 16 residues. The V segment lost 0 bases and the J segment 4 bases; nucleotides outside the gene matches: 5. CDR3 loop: CASSVEDRGPGETQYF. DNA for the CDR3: TGTGCCAGCAGCGTAGAGGACAGGGGGCCGGGAGAGACCCAGTACTTC.

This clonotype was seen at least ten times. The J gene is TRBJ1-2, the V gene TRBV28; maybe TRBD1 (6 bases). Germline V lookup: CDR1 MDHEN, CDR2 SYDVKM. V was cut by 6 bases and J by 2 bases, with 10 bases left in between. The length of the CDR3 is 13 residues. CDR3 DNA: TGTGCCAGCAGAAATACAGGGAACTATGGCTACACCTTC. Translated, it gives CASRNTGNYGYTF.

CDR3 in DNA: TGCGCCAGCAGCTTGAGGCCGGAGGCTAATGAAAAACTGTTTTTT. This encodes CASSLRPEANEKLFF. This chain links TRBV5-1 with TRBJ1-4, with D hard to call. Per germline, CDR1 SGHRS and CDR2 YFSETQ. This CDR3 comprises 15 residues. The ends were cut back, 1 base at V and 3 bases at J, with 10 bases in the middle.

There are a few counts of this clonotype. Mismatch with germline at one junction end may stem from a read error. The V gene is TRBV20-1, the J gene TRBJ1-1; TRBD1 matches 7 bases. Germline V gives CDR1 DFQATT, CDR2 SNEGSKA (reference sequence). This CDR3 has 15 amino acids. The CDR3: CSAGDRVGSDTEAFF. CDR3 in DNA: TGCAGTGCTGGAGACAGGGTAGGTTCGGACACTGAAGCTTTCTTT.

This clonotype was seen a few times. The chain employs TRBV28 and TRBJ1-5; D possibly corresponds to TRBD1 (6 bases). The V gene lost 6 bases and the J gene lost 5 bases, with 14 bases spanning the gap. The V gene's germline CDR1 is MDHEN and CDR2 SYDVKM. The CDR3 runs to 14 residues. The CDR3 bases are TGTGCCAGCAGGCTACCTCACAGGGATCAGCCCCAGCATTTT. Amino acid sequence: CASRLPHRDQPQHF.

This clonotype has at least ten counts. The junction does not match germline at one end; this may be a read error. The CDR3 region is CAWDRWDRDSPLHF. The CDR3 coding sequence is TGTGCCTGGGATCGATGGGACAGGGATTCGCCCCTCCACTTT. The rearrangement uses TRBV30 and TRBJ1-6; TRBD1 aligns across 9 bases. This CDR3 contains 14 residues. Germline V gene data show CDR1 as GTSNPN and CDR2 as SVGIG (reference sequence).

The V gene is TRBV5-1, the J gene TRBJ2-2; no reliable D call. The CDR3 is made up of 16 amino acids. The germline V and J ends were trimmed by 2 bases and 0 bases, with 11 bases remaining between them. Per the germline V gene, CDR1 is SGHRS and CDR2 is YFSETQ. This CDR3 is CASSFDSYANTGELFF. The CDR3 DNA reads TGCGCCAGCAGCTTCGACTCCTACGCGAACACCGGGGAGCTGTTTTTT.

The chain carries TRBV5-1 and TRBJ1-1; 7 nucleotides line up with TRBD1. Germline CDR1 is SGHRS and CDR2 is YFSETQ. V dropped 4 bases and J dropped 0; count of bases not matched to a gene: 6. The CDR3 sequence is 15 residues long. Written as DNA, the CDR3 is TGCGCCAGCAGCGGACGACAGGGCTTGAACACTGAAGCTTTCTTT. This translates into CASSGRQGLNTEAFF.

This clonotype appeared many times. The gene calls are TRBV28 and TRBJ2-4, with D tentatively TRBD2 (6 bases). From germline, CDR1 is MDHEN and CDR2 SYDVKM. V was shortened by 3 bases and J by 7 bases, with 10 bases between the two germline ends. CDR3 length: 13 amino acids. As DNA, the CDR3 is TGTGCCAGCAGTTTTGGGACTTCCAACATTCAGTACTTC. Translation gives CASSFGTSNIQYF.

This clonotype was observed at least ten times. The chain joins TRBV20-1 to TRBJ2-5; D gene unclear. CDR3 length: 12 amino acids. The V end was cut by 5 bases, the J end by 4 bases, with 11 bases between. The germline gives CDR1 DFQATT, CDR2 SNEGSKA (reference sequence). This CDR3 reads CSASDWGETQYF. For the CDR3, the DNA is TGCAGTGCTTCCGACTGGGGAGAGACCCAGTACTTC.

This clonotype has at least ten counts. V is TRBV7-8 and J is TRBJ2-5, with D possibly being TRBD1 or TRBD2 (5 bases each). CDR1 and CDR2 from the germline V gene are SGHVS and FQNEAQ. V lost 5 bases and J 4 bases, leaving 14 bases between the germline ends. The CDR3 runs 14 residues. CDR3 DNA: TGTGCCAGCAGCCGGAGAGGGGCTGTAGAGACCCAGTACTTC. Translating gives CASSRRGAVETQYF.

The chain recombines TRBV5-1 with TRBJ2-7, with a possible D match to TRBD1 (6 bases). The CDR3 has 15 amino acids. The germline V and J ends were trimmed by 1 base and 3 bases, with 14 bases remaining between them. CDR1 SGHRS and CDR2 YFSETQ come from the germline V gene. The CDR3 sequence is CASSLTGTTNYEQYF. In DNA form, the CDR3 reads TGCGCCAGCAGCTTGACAGGGACAACAAACTACGAGCAGTACTTC. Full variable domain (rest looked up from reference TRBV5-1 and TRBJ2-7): KAGVTQTPRYLIKTRGQQVTLSCSPISGHRSVSWYQQTPGQGLQFLFEYFSETQRNKGNFPGRFSGRQFSNSRSEMNVSTLELGDSALYLCASSLTGTTNYEQYFGPGTRLTVT.

The CDR3 nucleotides read TGTGCCAGCAGCCCTACAGCGGGAGTAGCCACAGATACGCAGTATTTT. Translated: CASSPTAGVATDTQYF. The rearrangement joins TRBV7-9 to TRBJ2-3; TRBD2 matches at 8 bases. The germline V gene encodes CDR1 SEHNR and CDR2 FQNEAQ (reference sequence). The ends lost 5 bases at V and 2 bases at J; junction bases unmatched: 9. The length of the CDR3 is 16 residues. Supplemented by reference TRBV7-9 and TRBJ2-3, the full variable domain reads DTGVSQNPRHKITKRGQNVTFRCDPISEHNRLYWYRQTLGQGPEFLTYFQNEAQLEKSRLLSDRFSAERPKGSFSTLEIQRTEQGDSAMYLCASSPTAGVATDTQYFGPGTRLTVL.

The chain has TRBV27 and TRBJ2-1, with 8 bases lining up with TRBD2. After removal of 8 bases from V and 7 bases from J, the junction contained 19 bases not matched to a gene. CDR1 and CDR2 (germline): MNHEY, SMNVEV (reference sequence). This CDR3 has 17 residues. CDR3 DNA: TGTGCCAGCGGCCACCTACCCCCGGGACTAGATCAGAATGAGCAGTTCTTC. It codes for CASGHLPPGLDQNEQFF.

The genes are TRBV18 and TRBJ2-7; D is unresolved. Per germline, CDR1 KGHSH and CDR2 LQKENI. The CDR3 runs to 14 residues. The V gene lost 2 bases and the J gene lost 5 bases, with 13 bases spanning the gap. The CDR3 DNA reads TGTGCCAGCTCACCAGATCGCTTCCTAAACGAGCAGTACTTC. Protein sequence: CASSPDRFLNEQYF.

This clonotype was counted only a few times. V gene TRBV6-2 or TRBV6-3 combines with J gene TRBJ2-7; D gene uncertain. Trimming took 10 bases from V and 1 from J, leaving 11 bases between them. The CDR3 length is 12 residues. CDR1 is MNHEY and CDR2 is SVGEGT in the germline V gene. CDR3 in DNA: TGTGCCACTAAGACCCTGTCCTACGAGCAGTACTTC. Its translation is CATKTLSYEQYF.

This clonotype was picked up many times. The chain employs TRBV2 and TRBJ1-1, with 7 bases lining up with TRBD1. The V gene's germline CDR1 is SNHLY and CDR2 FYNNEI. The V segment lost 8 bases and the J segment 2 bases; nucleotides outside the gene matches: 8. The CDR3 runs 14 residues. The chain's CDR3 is CASWYDRANTEAFF. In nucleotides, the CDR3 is TGTGCCAGCTGGTACGACAGGGCTAACACTGAAGCTTTCTTT.